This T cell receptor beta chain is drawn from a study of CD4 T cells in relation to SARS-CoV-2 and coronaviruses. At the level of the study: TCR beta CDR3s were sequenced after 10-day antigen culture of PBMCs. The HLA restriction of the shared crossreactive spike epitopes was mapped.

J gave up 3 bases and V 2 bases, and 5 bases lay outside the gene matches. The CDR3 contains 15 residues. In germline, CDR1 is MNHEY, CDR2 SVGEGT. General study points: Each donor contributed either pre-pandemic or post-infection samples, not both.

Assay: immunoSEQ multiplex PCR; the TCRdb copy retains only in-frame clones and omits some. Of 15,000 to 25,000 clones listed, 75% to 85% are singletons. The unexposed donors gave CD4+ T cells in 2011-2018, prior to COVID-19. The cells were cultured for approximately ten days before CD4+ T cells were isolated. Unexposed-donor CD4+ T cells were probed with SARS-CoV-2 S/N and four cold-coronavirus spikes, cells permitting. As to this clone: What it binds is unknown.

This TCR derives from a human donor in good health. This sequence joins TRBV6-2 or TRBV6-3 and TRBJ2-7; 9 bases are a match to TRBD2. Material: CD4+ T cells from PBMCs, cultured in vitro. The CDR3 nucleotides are TGTGCCAGCAGTTACGGGCTAGCGGGAAGCTACGAGCAGTACTTC. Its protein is CASSYGLAGSYEQYF.